This T cell receptor beta chain was obtained from a study of T-cell memory formation after mild COVID-19. A 5'RACE reaction primed in the constant segment made cDNA libraries of TCR alpha and TCR beta, and these carried sample barcodes and UMIs. One entry per CDR3 protein, called by TCRdb with MiXCR from the 5' RACE reads. The sample contains around 310,000 distinct CDR3 sequences, roughly an eighth of which appear only once. Broader study findings: The main location of contracting CD4+ clones was CM and EM, and that of contracting CD8+ clones was EMRA.

In its sample, this clonotype was seen many times. Antigen specificity is unknown. Sequencing was carried out using PBMCs or a T cell subset sorted from them (not recorded which). The clonotype was recovered from a man between 18 and 35 years old who had mild COVID-19 (a few samples of this study predate the infection). Cell type and time point are not known.

DNA of the CDR3: TGTGCCAGCAGCTCTTACAGGGCCTACGCCATATATTTT. It translates to CASSSYRAYAIYF. This chain links TRBV7-9 with TRBJ1-3; weak D call: TRBD1 (6 bases). Between the trimmed V and J ends, which lost 4 bases and 11 bases, there was a span of 15 bases. This CDR3 is built from 13 residues. Germline values: CDR1 SEHNR, CDR2 FQNEAQ (reference sequence).